Listed here are 2 T cell receptor beta chains from one sample, sequenced in a study of glioma-infiltrating T cells after dendritic cell vaccination. The time point: after dendritic cell vaccination, including at tumor progression/relapse. Using immunoSEQ multiplex PCR, the repertoire was profiled, and TCRdb retains in-frame clones only, with some absent. This sample has more than 75,000 clones; over 80% occur once, and the top ten carry less than 8%. This material consisted of blood, taken after dendritic cell vaccination. The origin of the receptors is a human donor with glioblastoma.

This rearrangement joins TRBV5-6 to TRBJ2-5; D uncertain. CDR3 length equals 14 residues. Germline V lookup: CDR1 SGHDT, CDR2 YYEEEE. Deletions cut 0 bases from V and 1 base from J, with 7 bases between. CDR3: CASSLGQIQETQYF. CDR3 sequence (DNA): TGTGCCAGCAGCTTGGGGCAAATCCAAGAGACCCAGTACTTC.

The rearrangement links TRBV18 to TRBJ1-2; D call uncertain. The CDR3 covers 15 residues. In germline, CDR1 is KGHSH, CDR2 LQKENI. V lost 3 bases to trimming and J lost 2 bases, with 13 bases between them. The CDR3 reads CASSPETRRNYGYTF. The CDR3 nucleotides read TGTGCCAGCTCACCGGAAACGAGGCGCAACTATGGCTACACCTTC.